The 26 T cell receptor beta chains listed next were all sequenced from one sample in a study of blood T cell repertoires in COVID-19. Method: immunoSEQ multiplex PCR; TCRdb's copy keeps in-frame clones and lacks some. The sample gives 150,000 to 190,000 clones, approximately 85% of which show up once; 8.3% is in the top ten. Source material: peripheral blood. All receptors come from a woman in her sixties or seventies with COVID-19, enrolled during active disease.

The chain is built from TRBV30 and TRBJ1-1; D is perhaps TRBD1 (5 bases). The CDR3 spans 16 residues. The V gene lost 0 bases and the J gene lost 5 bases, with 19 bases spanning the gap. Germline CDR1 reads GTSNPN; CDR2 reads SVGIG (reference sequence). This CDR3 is CAWSVPPPRAKTEAFF. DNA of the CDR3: TGTGCCTGGAGTGTACCCCCCCCCAGGGCAAAGACTGAAGCTTTCTTT.

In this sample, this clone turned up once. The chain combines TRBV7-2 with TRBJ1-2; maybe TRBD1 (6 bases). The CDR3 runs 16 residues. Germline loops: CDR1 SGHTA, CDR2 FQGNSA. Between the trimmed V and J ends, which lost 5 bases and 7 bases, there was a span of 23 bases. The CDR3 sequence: CASSLTSGDKGRGYTF. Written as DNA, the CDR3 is TGTGCCAGCAGCCTCACCTCTGGGGACAAGGGACGTGGCTACACCTTC.

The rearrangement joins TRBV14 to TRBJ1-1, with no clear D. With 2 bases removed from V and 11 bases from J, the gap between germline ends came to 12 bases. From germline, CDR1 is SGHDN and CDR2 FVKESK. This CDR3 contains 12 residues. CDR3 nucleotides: TGTGCCAGCAGCCAATTCAACCTACTGGCTTTCTTT. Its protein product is CASSQFNLLAFF.

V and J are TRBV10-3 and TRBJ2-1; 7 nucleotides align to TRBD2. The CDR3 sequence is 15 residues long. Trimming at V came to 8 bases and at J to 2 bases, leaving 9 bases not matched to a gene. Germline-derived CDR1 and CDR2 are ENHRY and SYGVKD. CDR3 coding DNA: TGTGCCATCGGCCGGGGAGGGAGTGCCTACAATGAGCAGTTCTTC. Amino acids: CAIGRGGSAYNEQFF.

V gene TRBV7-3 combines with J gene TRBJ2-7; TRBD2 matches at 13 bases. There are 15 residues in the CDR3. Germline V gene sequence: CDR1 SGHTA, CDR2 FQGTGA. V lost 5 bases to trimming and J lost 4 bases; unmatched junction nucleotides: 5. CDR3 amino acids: CASSRGTSGTYEQYF. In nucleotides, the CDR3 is TGTGCCAGCAGCCGTGGGACTAGCGGGACTTACGAGCAGTACTTC.

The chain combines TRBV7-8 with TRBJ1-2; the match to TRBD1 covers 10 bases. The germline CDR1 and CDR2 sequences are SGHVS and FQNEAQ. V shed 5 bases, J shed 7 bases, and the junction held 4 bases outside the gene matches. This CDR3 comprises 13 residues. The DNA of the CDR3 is TGTGCCAGCAGCCCCGGACAGGGGGGTGGCTACACCTTC. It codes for CASSPGQGGGYTF.

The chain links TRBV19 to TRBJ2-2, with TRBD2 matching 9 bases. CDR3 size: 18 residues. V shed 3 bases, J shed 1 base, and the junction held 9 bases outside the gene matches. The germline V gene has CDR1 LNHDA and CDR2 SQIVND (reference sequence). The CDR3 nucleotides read TGTGCCAGTAGTATCCCACTACTAGCGGGCCTGAACACCGGGGAGCTGTTTTTT. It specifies CASSIPLLAGLNTGELFF.

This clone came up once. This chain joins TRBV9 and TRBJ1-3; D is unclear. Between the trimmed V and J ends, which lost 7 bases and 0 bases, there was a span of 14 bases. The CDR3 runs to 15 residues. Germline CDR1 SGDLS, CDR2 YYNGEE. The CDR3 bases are TGTGCCAGCGGTGAGGGCAGTCACTCTGGAAACACCATATATTTT. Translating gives CASGEGSHSGNTIYF. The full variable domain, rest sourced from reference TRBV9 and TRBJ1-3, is DSGVTQTPKHLITATGQRVTLRCSPRSGDLSVYWYQQSLDQGLQFLIQYYNGEERAKGNILERFSAQQFPDLHSELNLSSLELGDSALYFCASGEGSHSGNTIYFGEGSWLTVV.

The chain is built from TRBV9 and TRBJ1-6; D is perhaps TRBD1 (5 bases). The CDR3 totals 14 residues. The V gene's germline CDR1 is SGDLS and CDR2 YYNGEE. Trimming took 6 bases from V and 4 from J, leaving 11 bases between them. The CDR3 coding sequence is TGTGCCAGCACCGGGGGACCGTATAATTCACCCCTCCACTTT. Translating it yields CASTGGPYNSPLHF.

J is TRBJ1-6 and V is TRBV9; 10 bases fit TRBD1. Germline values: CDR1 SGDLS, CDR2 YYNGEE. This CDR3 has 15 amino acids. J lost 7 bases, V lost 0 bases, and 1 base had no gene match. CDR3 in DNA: TGTGCCAGCAGCGTAGGGACAGGGGGAAATTCACCCCTCCACTTT. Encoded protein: CASSVGTGGNSPLHF.

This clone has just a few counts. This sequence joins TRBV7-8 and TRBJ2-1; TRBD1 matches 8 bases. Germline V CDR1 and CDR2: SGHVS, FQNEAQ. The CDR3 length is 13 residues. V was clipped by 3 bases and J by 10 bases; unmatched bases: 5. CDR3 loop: CASSFDRGAEQFF. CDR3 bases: TGTGCCAGCAGCTTCGACAGGGGAGCGGAGCAGTTCTTC.

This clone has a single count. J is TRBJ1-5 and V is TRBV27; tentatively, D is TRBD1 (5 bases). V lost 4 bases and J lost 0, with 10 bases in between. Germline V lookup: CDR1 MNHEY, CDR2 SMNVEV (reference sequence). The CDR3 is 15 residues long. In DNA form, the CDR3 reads TGTGCCAGCAGTTACCGCAGGGATAGCAATCAGCCCCAGCATTTT. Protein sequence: CASSYRRDSNQPQHF.

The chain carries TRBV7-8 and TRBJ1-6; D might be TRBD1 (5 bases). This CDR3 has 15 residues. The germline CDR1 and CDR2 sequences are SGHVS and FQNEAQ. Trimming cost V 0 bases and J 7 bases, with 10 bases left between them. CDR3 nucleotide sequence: TGTGCCAGCAGCTTAGCAGCAGGGTTGAATTCACCCCTCCACTTT. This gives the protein CASSLAAGLNSPLHF. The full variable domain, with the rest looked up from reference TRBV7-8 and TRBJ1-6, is GAGVSQSPRYKVAKRGQDVALRCDPISGHVSLFWYQQALGQGPEFLTYFQNEAQLDKSGLPSDRFFAERPEGSVSTLKIQRTQQEDSAVYLCASSLAAGLNSPLHFGNGTRLTVT.

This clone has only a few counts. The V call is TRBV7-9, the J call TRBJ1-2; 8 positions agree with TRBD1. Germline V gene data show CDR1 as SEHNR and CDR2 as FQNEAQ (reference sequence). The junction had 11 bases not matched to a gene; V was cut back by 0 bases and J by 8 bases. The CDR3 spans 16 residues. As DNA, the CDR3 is TGTGCCAGCAGCTTAGCACTCCAGGGGGCGATGGGCGGCTACACCTTC. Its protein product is CASSLALQGAMGGYTF.

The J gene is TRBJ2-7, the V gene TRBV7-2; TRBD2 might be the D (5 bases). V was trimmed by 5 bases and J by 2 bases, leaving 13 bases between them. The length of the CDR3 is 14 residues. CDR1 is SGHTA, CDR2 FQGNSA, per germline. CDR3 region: CASSLRGYPYEQYF. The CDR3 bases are TGTGCCAGCAGCCTACGGGGTTACCCCTACGAGCAGTACTTC. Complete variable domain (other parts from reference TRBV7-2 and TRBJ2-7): GAGVSQSPSNKVTEKGKDVELRCDPISGHTALYWYRQSLGQGLEFLIYFQGNSAPDKSGLPSDRFSAERTGGSVSTLTIQRTQQEDSAVYLCASSLRGYPYEQYFGPGTRLTVT.

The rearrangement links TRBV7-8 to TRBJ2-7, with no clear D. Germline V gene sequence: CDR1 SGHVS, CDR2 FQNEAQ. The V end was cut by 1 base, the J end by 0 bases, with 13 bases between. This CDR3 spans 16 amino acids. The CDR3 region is CASSLGRLPSSYEQYF. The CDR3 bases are TGTGCCAGCAGCTTAGGGCGGCTGCCAAGCTCCTACGAGCAGTACTTC.

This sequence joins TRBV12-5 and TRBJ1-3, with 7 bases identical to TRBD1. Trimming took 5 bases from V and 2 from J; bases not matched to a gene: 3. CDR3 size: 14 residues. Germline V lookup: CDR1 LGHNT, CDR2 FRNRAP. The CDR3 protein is CASGATGAGNTIYF. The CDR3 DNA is TGTGCTAGTGGTGCCACAGGGGCTGGAAACACCATATATTTT.

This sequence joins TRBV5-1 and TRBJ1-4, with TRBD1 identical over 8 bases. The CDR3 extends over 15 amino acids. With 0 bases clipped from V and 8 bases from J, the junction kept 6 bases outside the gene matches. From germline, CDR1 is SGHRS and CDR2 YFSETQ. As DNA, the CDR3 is TGCGCCAGCAGCTTGGGACAGGGGAGGCTGGAAAAACTGTTTTTT. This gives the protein CASSLGQGRLEKLFF.

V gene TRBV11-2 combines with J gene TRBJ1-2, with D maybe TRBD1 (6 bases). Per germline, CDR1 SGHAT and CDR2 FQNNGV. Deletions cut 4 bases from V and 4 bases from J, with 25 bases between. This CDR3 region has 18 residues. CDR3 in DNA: TGTGCCAGCAGCTCCCCTTTGGGACACCCCCTTCCTCGCTATGGCTACACCTTC. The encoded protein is CASSSPLGHPLPRYGYTF.

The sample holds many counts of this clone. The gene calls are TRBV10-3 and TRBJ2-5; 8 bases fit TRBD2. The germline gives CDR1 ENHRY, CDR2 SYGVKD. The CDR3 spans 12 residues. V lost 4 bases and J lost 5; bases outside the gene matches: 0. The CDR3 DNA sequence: TGTGCCATCAGTGGACTAGCGGAGACCCAGTACTTC. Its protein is CAISGLAETQYF.

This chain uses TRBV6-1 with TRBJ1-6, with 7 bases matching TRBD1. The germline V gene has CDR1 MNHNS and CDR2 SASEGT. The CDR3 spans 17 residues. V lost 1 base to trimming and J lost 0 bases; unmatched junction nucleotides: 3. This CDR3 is CASSEEQGSSYNSPLHF. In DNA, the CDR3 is TGTGCCAGCAGTGAAGAACAGGGGAGCTCCTATAATTCACCCCTCCACTTT.

CDR3 protein: CASSLGLAGTQETQYF. The CDR3 DNA follows: TGCGCCAGCAGCCTCGGGCTAGCGGGGACCCAAGAGACCCAGTACTTC. This rearrangement joins TRBV5-1 to TRBJ2-5, with 9 bases that match TRBD2. Germline-derived CDR1 and CDR2 are SGHRS and YFSETQ. The CDR3 extends over 16 amino acids. Losses at the gene ends were 4 bases for V and 1 base for J; bases not matched to a gene: 8.

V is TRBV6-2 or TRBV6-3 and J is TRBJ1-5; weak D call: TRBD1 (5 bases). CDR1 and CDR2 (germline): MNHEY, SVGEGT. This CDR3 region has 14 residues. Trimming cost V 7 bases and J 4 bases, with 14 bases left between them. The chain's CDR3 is CASTPGGRNQPQHF. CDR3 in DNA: TGTGCCAGCACCCCTGGGGGGAGGAATCAGCCCCAGCATTTT.

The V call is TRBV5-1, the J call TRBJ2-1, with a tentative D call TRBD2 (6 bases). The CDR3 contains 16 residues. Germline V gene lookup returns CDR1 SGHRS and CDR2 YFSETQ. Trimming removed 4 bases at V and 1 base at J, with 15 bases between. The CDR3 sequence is CASSLAGSASYNEQFF. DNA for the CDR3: TGCGCCAGCAGCCTGGCCGGGAGCGCGTCCTACAATGAGCAGTTCTTC.

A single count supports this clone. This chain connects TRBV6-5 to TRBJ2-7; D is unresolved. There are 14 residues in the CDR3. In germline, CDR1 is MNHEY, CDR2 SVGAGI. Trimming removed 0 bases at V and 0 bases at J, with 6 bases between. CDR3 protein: CASSYSGSSYEQYF. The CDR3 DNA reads TGTGCCAGCAGTTACTCGGGCAGCTCCTACGAGCAGTACTTC.

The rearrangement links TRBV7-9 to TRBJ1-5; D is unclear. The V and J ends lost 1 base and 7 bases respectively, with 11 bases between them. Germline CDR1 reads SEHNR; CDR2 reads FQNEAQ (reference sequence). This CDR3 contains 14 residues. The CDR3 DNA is TGTGCCAGCAGCTTAGGCGGGTTAGGCCAGCCCCAGCATTTT. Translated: CASSLGGLGQPQHF.